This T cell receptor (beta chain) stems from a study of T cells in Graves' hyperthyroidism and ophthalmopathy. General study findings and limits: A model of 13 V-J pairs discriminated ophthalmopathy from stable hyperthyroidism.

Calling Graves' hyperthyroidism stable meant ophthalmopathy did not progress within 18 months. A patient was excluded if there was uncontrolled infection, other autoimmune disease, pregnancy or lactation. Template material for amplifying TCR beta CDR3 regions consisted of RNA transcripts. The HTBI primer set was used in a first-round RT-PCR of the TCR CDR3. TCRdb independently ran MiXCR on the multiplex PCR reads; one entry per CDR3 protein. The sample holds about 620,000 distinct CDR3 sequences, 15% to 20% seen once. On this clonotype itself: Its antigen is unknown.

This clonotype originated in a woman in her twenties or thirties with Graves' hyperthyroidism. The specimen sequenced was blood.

For the CDR3, the DNA is TGTGCCAGCAGCCCGGGAGCTTTATATGGCTACACCTTC. It codes for CASSPGALYGYTF. The chain is built from TRBV5-6 and TRBJ1-2; no clear D gene. Germline CDR1 is SGHDT and CDR2 is YYEEEE. The CDR3 runs 13 residues. The V gene lost 4 bases and the J gene lost 5 bases, with 12 bases spanning the gap.